The clone carrying this T cell receptor (beta chain) was picked up one time. This sample was included in a study of blood T cell repertoires in COVID-19. Study as a whole: The analysed material was cDNA or gDNA that came from T cells, B-cell-depleted T cells, or PBMCs.

The table came from immunoSEQ multiplex PCR; TCRdb's copy has only in-frame clones and leaves some out. The profile covers about 200,000 clones, with around 81% appearing a single time and less than 8.5% taken by the ten largest. Trimming shortened V by 0 bases and J by 4 bases, and 9 bases separated the two germline ends. Germline CDR1 and CDR2: MNHNS and SASEGT. The CDR3 runs to 14 residues. This sequence originates from a man aged 35 to 55 who had recovered from COVID-19. This sequence joins TRBV6-1 and TRBJ1-2; D is perhaps TRBD1 (6 bases). The sample taken for sequencing was PBMCs or T cells enriched from blood (not recorded which). CDR3 nucleotide sequence: TGTGCCAGCAGTGAAGCAGGGGGTGGCTATGGCTACACCTTC. As protein: CASSEAGGGYGYTF.